A selection of T cell receptor beta chains follows, all from one sample in a study of identical twins. One entry per CDR3 protein results from TCRdb running MiXCR on the 5' RACE reads. The sample includes hundreds of thousands of distinct CDR3 sequences, 10% to 15% of them seen just once. This sample also appeared in a second study, on yellow fever vaccine responses in identical twins.

The sequenced sample consisted of CD8+ T cells sorted from blood. The receptors come from a woman under 30 in good health. CDR3s include the opening cysteine and the closing phenylalanine or tryptophan. Each record gives: clone size, D gene, V gene, J gene, CDR3 protein, CDR3 DNA. A D gene is named only where the DNA matches it firmly. Clone size is shown for a subset of rows, as once, few, many or a class of expanded clone.

clone_size: many; d_call: -; v_call: TRBV21-1; j_call: TRBJ1-2; cdr3_aa: CASSKGQVNYGYTF; cdr3_nt: TGTGCCAGCAGCAAAGGGCAGGTTAACTATGGCTACACCTTC
clone_size: few; d_call: -; v_call: TRBV27; j_call: TRBJ2-5; cdr3_aa: CASSFEGEETQYF; cdr3_nt: TGTGCCAGCAGTTTCGAGGGAGAGGAGACCCAGTACTTC
clone_size: few; d_call: -; v_call: TRBV7-6; j_call: TRBJ2-3; cdr3_aa: CASSSEASRALGADTQYF; cdr3_nt: TGTGCCAGCAGCTCGGAAGCTAGCCGGGCCCTAGGCGCAGATACGCAGTATTTT
clone_size: few; d_call: -; v_call: TRBV5-5; j_call: TRBJ1-2; cdr3_aa: CASSLAVDLTYGYTF; cdr3_nt: TGTGCCAGCAGCTTGGCGGTGGACTTGACCTATGGCTACACCTTC
clone_size: many; d_call: -; v_call: TRBV20-1; j_call: TRBJ2-7; cdr3_aa: CSARSGATYEQYF; cdr3_nt: TGCAGTGCCCGATCGGGAGCGACCTACGAGCAGTACTTC
clone_size: few; d_call: TRBD1; v_call: TRBV2; j_call: TRBJ2-1; cdr3_aa: CASSGPGQANNEQFF; cdr3_nt: TGTGCCAGCAGTGGTCCGGGACAGGCAAACAATGAGCAGTTCTTC
clone_size: -; d_call: TRBD2; v_call: TRBV7-2; j_call: TRBJ2-1; cdr3_aa: CASSLAGGPSISNEQFF; cdr3_nt: TGTGCCAGCAGCTTAGCGGGAGGGCCTTCCATTTCCAATGAGCAGTTCTTC
clone_size: -; d_call: TRBD1; v_call: TRBV11-1; j_call: TRBJ2-1; cdr3_aa: CASSSFYSGTGTYNEQFF; cdr3_nt: TGTGCCAGCAGCTCCTTCTACTCCGGGACAGGAACCTACAATGAGCAGTTCTTC
clone_size: -; d_call: TRBD2; v_call: TRBV20-1; j_call: TRBJ2-1; cdr3_aa: CSAPGGARNNEQFF; cdr3_nt: TGCAGTGCACCCGGGGGGGCGAGAAACAATGAGCAGTTCTTC
clone_size: few; d_call: -; v_call: TRBV20-1; j_call: TRBJ1-5; cdr3_aa: CSASAAGLNQPQHF; cdr3_nt: TGCAGTGCTAGCGCAGCAGGGTTGAATCAGCCCCAGCATTTT
clone_size: -; d_call: TRBD2; v_call: TRBV4-1; j_call: TRBJ2-3; cdr3_aa: CASSRGLAGISDTQYF; cdr3_nt: TGCGCCAGCAGCCGGGGGCTAGCGGGGATATCAGATACGCAGTATTTT
clone_size: -; d_call: TRBD2; v_call: TRBV29-1; j_call: TRBJ2-5; cdr3_aa: CSVELAGDPKETQYF; cdr3_nt: TGCAGCGTTGAACTAGCGGGGGACCCAAAAGAGACCCAGTACTTC
clone_size: few; d_call: -; v_call: TRBV27; j_call: TRBJ2-1; cdr3_aa: CASSHQSNEQFF; cdr3_nt: TGTGCCAGCAGTCATCAGAGTAATGAGCAGTTCTTC
clone_size: few; d_call: TRBD2; v_call: TRBV9; j_call: TRBJ2-2; cdr3_aa: CASSVELAANTGELFF; cdr3_nt: TGTGCCAGCAGCGTAGAACTAGCGGCGAACACCGGGGAGCTGTTTTTT
clone_size: few; d_call: TRBD2; v_call: TRBV11-2; j_call: TRBJ2-1; cdr3_aa: CASSWGGESYNEQFF; cdr3_nt: TGTGCCAGCAGCTGGGGGGGGGAATCCTACAATGAGCAGTTCTTC
clone_size: -; d_call: -; v_call: TRBV3-1; j_call: TRBJ2-2; cdr3_aa: CASSQYNTGELFF; cdr3_nt: TGTGCCAGCAGCCAATATAACACCGGGGAGCTGTTTTTT
clone_size: many; d_call: -; v_call: TRBV7-9; j_call: TRBJ2-6; cdr3_aa: CASSLVGSGANVLTF; cdr3_nt: TGTGCCAGCAGCTTAGTTGGCTCTGGGGCCAACGTCCTGACTTTC
clone_size: many; d_call: -; v_call: TRBV15; j_call: TRBJ2-3; cdr3_aa: CATSTRGAGDTQYF; cdr3_nt: TGTGCCACCAGCACCCGGGGGGCCGGGGATACGCAGTATTTT
clone_size: many; d_call: TRBD1; v_call: TRBV11-3; j_call: TRBJ2-2; cdr3_aa: CASEPMDRSTGELFF; cdr3_nt: TGTGCCAGCGAACCGATGGACAGGTCCACCGGGGAGCTGTTTTTT
clone_size: few; d_call: TRBD2; v_call: TRBV7-2; j_call: TRBJ2-7; cdr3_aa: CASSLGLAAYEQYF; cdr3_nt: TGTGCCAGCAGCTTGGGACTAGCGGCCTACGAGCAGTACTTC
clone_size: -; d_call: -; v_call: TRBV29-1; j_call: TRBJ2-3; cdr3_aa: CSVEVTGATDTQYF; cdr3_nt: TGCAGCGTTGAAGTGACGGGGGCCACAGATACGCAGTATTTT
clone_size: -; d_call: -; v_call: TRBV29-1; j_call: TRBJ1-2; cdr3_aa: CSVDIGGVANYGYTF; cdr3_nt: TGCAGCGTTGATATCGGCGGGGTAGCTAACTATGGCTACACCTTC
clone_size: -; d_call: TRBD1; v_call: TRBV5-1; j_call: TRBJ1-1; cdr3_aa: CASSASGGTEAFF; cdr3_nt: TGCGCCAGCAGCGCCTCAGGGGGAACTGAAGCTTTCTTT
clone_size: few; d_call: TRBD2; v_call: TRBV11-2; j_call: TRBJ2-3; cdr3_aa: CASSTTSGRAFGTDTQYF; cdr3_nt: TGTGCCAGCAGCACGACTAGCGGGAGGGCGTTTGGCACAGATACGCAGTATTTT
clone_size: many; d_call: -; v_call: TRBV12-3/TRBV12-4; j_call: TRBJ2-1; cdr3_aa: CASSFWGASENEQFF; cdr3_nt: TGTGCCAGCAGTTTCTGGGGAGCTAGCGAGAATGAGCAGTTCTTC
clone_size: many; d_call: TRBD2; v_call: TRBV2; j_call: TRBJ2-3; cdr3_aa: CASSATSGRTDTQYF; cdr3_nt: TGTGCCAGCAGTGCAACTAGCGGACGCACAGATACGCAGTATTTT
clone_size: few; d_call: -; v_call: TRBV12-3/TRBV12-4; j_call: TRBJ2-1; cdr3_aa: CASSFARGRNEQFF; cdr3_nt: TGTGCCAGCAGTTTTGCCAGGGGACGAAATGAGCAGTTCTTC
clone_size: few; d_call: TRBD1; v_call: TRBV29-1; j_call: TRBJ2-7; cdr3_aa: CSVDALGQGYEQYF; cdr3_nt: TGCAGCGTTGACGCTTTGGGACAGGGGTACGAGCAGTACTTC
clone_size: many; d_call: TRBD2; v_call: TRBV6-5; j_call: TRBJ2-7; cdr3_aa: CASSYDRTSGNPSYEQYF; cdr3_nt: TGTGCCAGCAGTTACGACCGGACTAGCGGGAACCCATCCTACGAGCAGTACTTC
clone_size: -; d_call: -; v_call: TRBV4-1; j_call: TRBJ1-1; cdr3_aa: CASSMIPGTEAFF; cdr3_nt: TGCGCCAGCAGTATGATCCCGGGGACTGAAGCTTTCTTT
clone_size: few; d_call: TRBD2; v_call: TRBV12-3/TRBV12-4; j_call: TRBJ2-1; cdr3_aa: CATQTSGGYNEQFF; cdr3_nt: TGTGCCACTCAGACTAGCGGGGGATACAATGAGCAGTTCTTC
clone_size: many; d_call: TRBD2; v_call: TRBV5-1; j_call: TRBJ2-3; cdr3_aa: CASSFTILAGASTDTQYF; cdr3_nt: TGCGCCAGCAGCTTCACTATCTTAGCGGGGGCTAGCACAGATACGCAGTATTTT